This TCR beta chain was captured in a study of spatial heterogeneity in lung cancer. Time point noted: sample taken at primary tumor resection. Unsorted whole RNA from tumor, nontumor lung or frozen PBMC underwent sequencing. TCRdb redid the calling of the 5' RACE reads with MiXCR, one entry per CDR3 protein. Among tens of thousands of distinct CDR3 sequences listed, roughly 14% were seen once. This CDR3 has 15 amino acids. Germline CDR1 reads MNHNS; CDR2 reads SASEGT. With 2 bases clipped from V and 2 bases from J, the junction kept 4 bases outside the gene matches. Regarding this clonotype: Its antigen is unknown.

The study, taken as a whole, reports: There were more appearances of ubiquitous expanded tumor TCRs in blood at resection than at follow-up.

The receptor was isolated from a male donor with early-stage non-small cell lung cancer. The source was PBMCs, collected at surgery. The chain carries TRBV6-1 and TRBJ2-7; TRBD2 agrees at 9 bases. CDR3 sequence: CASSEISGRTYEQYF. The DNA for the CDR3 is TGTGCCAGCAGTGAAATCAGCGGGAGGACCTACGAGCAGTACTTC.